The 27 T cell receptor beta chains in this list originate from one sample, sequenced in a study of cytomegalovirus exposure and HLA in healthy donors. 60 Vbeta and 13 Jbeta primers were used in PCR. Produced via immunoSEQ multiplex PCR; TCRdb's table is partial and in-frame only. The sample has about 80,000 clones; 65% to 85% are singletons. The sequenced material came from PBMCs. Receptor source: a woman aged 40-49 years in good health and CMV-seropositive.

V is TRBV5-4 and J is TRBJ2-7; 7 bases align to TRBD2. Trimming cost V 3 bases and J 2 bases; bases outside gene matches: 5. Germline V gives CDR1 SGHNT, CDR2 YYREEE (reference sequence). The CDR3 is 14 residues long. CDR3 nucleotide sequence: TGTGCCAGCAGCTCGAACAGCGGGACCTACGAGCAGTACTTC. Translating gives CASSSNSGTYEQYF. The full variable domain, rest sourced from reference TRBV5-4 and TRBJ2-7, is ETGVTQSPTHLIKTRGQQVTLRCSSQSGHNTVSWYQQALGQGPQFIFQYYREEENGRGNFPPRFSGLQFPNYSSELNVNALELDDSALYLCASSSNSGTYEQYFGPGTRLTVT.

This chain connects TRBV6-5 to TRBJ1-5; D unclear. V was pared by 0 bases and J by 3 bases, with 9 bases between. Germline V CDR1 and CDR2: MNHEY, SVGAGI. The CDR3 contains 15 residues. Here the CDR3 reads CASSYSRYNNQPQHF. The DNA for the CDR3 is TGTGCCAGCAGTTACTCGAGGTACAACAATCAGCCCCAGCATTTT.

This chain joins TRBV28 and TRBJ1-2; possible D gene TRBD1, 6 bases. Germline CDR1 reads MDHEN; CDR2 reads SYDVKM. The CDR3 is made up of 14 amino acids. Trimming stripped 6 bases from V and 2 bases from J, with 13 bases between. The DNA for the CDR3 is TGTGCCAGCAGCCGTCCCACAGGGAACTATGGCTACACCTTC. Encoded protein: CASSRPTGNYGYTF.

The genes are TRBV13 and TRBJ2-5; 14 nucleotides match TRBD2. The CDR3 covers 14 residues. The ends lost 4 bases at V and 13 bases at J; junction bases unmatched: 8. Germline assignment: CDR1 PRHDT and CDR2 FYEKMQ (reference sequence). CDR3 loop: CASSSGLAGGPRYF. The CDR3 nucleotides are TGTGCCAGCAGCTCAGGACTAGCGGGGGGTCCCCGGTACTTC.

This clone was recorded only once. In DNA, the CDR3 is TGTGCCAGCTCACGGAGCGGGGGGCCCCGGAACAATGAGCAGTTCTTC. Protein: CASSRSGGPRNNEQFF. The genes are TRBV18 and TRBJ2-1; 9 positions agree with TRBD2. Germline assignment: CDR1 KGHSH and CDR2 LQKENI. The junction had 9 bases not matched to a gene; V was cut back by 4 bases and J by 5 bases. The CDR3 contains 16 residues. Together with reference TRBV18 and TRBJ2-1, the CDR3 gives the full variable domain: NAGVMQNPRHLVRRRGQEARLRCSPMKGHSHVYWYRQLPEEGLKFMVYLQKENIIDESGMPKERFSAEFPKEGPSILRIQQVVRGDSAAYFCASSRSGGPRNNEQFFGPGTRLTVL.

The rearrangement joins TRBV10-3 to TRBJ1-1; 7 nucleotides align to TRBD1. CDR1 is ENHRY, CDR2 SYGVKD, per germline. V shed 10 bases and J 1 base; nucleotides not matched to a gene: 21. The CDR3 totals 18 residues. The CDR3 is CATIGSLTLTGTNTEAFF. In DNA, the CDR3 is TGTGCCACGATAGGTAGCCTCACCTTGACAGGGACGAACACTGAAGCTTTCTTT.

The rearrangement uses TRBV5-1 and TRBJ1-6; 9 bases agree with TRBD1. The CDR3 contains 16 residues. In germline, CDR1 is SGHRS, CDR2 YFSETQ. The V and J ends lost 0 bases and 8 bases, in that order; junction bases with no gene match: 6. CDR3 nucleotides: TGCGCCAGCAGCTTGGACAGGGGGCCACTCGATTCACCCCTCCACTTT. This sequence encodes CASSLDRGPLDSPLHF.

This chain uses TRBV5-1 with TRBJ1-2; D is uncertain. This CDR3 has 15 amino acids. V gave up 0 bases and J gave up 5 bases, with 14 bases separating them. CDR1 and CDR2 from the germline V gene are SGHRS and YFSETQ. CDR3 region: CASSLGSVSSYGYTF. In DNA form, the CDR3 reads TGCGCCAGCAGCTTGGGGTCAGTTTCTTCTTATGGCTACACCTTC.

The gene calls are TRBV6-5 and TRBJ2-7; 12 bases fit TRBD2. With V trimmed by 6 bases and J by 6 bases, 6 bases remained unmatched. Germline V gene lookup returns CDR1 MNHEY and CDR2 SVGAGI. The CDR3 is 14 amino acids. The CDR3 loop is CASRWTSGTGEQYF. The CDR3 nucleotides read TGTGCCAGCAGGTGGACTAGCGGGACTGGCGAGCAGTACTTC.

This clone was picked up a small number of times. V is TRBV5-6 and J is TRBJ1-5; D possibly corresponds to TRBD1 (6 bases). The ends were cut back, 1 base at V and 3 bases at J, with 8 bases in the middle. Germline V gives CDR1 SGHDT, CDR2 YYEEEE. The CDR3 is made up of 14 amino acids. The CDR3 bases are TGTGCCAGCAGCTTGCAGGGGATCAATCAGCCCCAGCATTTT. Amino acids: CASSLQGINQPQHF.

V and J are TRBV5-1 and TRBJ2-7; a weak D match, TRBD1 (6 bases). Trimming pared 1 base from V and 1 base from J, leaving 9 bases between. Germline V gene lookup returns CDR1 SGHRS and CDR2 YFSETQ. This CDR3 is 14 amino acids long. The DNA for the CDR3 is TGCGCCAGCAGCTTGAGTCAGGGGTCCTACGAGCAGTACTTC. As protein: CASSLSQGSYEQYF.

The chain joins TRBV9 to TRBJ2-6; the D is unclear. The ends were cut back, 2 bases at V and 1 base at J, with 7 bases in the middle. CDR1 and CDR2 from the germline V gene are SGDLS and YYNGEE. This CDR3 comprises 15 residues. The CDR3 sequence: CASSVMESGANVLTF. The CDR3 bases are TGTGCCAGCAGCGTGATGGAGTCTGGGGCCAACGTCCTGACTTTC.

This clone is a singleton in its sample. The V and J genes are TRBV29-1 and TRBJ2-4; a weak D match, TRBD1 (6 bases). V gave up 0 bases and J gave up 7 bases, with 10 bases separating them. The germline CDR1 and CDR2 sequences are SQVTM and ANQGSEA. The CDR3 runs to 13 residues. The DNA for the CDR3 is TGCAGCGTTGAAGAGAACAGGGCTAACATTCAGTACTTC. This codes for CSVEENRANIQYF.

The gene calls are TRBV9 and TRBJ1-2; possible D gene TRBD1, 6 bases. This CDR3 is 17 amino acids long. V dropped 0 bases and J dropped 0 bases, with 15 bases sitting between them. CDR1 is SGDLS, CDR2 YYNGEE, per germline. The CDR3 DNA reads TGTGCCAGCAGCGTAGGAGCCAGGGGAAGCACTAACTATGGCTACACCTTC. This translates into CASSVGARGSTNYGYTF.

In its sample, this clone was seen a few times. The V gene is TRBV29-1, the J gene TRBJ2-3, with a possible D match to TRBD2 (5 bases). The germline V and J ends were trimmed by 0 bases and 2 bases, with 12 bases remaining between them. Germline V gives CDR1 SQVTM, CDR2 ANQGSEA. The CDR3 spans 15 residues. CDR3 region: CSVEDSTRSTDTQYF. CDR3 sequence (DNA): TGCAGCGTTGAAGATTCAACTAGATCCACAGATACGCAGTATTTT.

The rearrangement joins TRBV27 to TRBJ2-7; a weak D match, TRBD1 (5 bases). Trimming stripped 2 bases from V and 0 bases from J, with 5 bases between. The length of the CDR3 is 13 residues. Germline CDR1 reads MNHEY; CDR2 reads SMNVEV (reference sequence). The CDR3 coding sequence is TGTGCCAGCAGTTTAACAGGCTCCTACGAGCAGTACTTC. Encoded protein: CASSLTGSYEQYF.

The sample holds a few counts of this clone. V gene TRBV28 combines with J gene TRBJ2-5; tentative D call: TRBD2 (7 bases). V lost 3 bases and J lost 1, with 12 bases in between. Germline V gene data show CDR1 as MDHEN and CDR2 as SYDVKM. The CDR3 is made up of 15 amino acids. CDR3 residues: CASSLIGGPQETQYF. DNA for the CDR3: TGTGCCAGCAGTTTGATCGGGGGGCCCCAAGAGACCCAGTACTTC.

A single count supports this clone. The chain joins TRBV6-6 to TRBJ2-3; no reliable D call. The ends were cut back, 7 bases at V and 1 base at J, with 9 bases in the middle. The CDR3 is 13 amino acids. CDR1 and CDR2 from the germline V gene are MNHNY and SVGAGI (reference sequence). This CDR3 reads CASTSPGTDTQYF. In DNA form, the CDR3 reads TGTGCCAGCACGTCCCCAGGCACAGATACGCAGTATTTT.

The rearrangement links TRBV6-1 to TRBJ2-5; TRBD1 aligns across 9 bases. Per the germline V gene, CDR1 is MNHNS and CDR2 is SASEGT. The trim removed 4 bases at V and 5 bases at J, leaving 14 bases unmatched. The CDR3 spans 17 residues. The CDR3 coding sequence is TGTGCCAGCAGTGCTCTGTGGACAGGGGTTTGGGTGGAGACCCAGTACTTC. This translates into CASSALWTGVWVETQYF.

The chain carries TRBV6-6 and TRBJ1-4; 8 bases are a match to TRBD1. With V trimmed by 6 bases and J by 6 bases, 9 bases remained unmatched. The CDR3 length is 15 residues. Germline loops: CDR1 MNHNY, CDR2 SVGAGI (reference sequence). CDR3 sequence (DNA): TGTGCCAGCAGCAATCCAGGGGGCGGGGATGAAAAACTGTTTTTT. Translating it yields CASSNPGGGDEKLFF.

V and J are TRBV28 and TRBJ2-1; D may be TRBD2 (5 bases). Trimming pared 7 bases from V and 2 bases from J, leaving 9 bases between. The CDR3 runs to 13 residues. Germline values: CDR1 MDHEN, CDR2 SYDVKM. The CDR3 nucleotides read TGTGCCAGCACGGGGAGAACCTACAATGAGCAGTTCTTC. It codes for CASTGRTYNEQFF.

The rearrangement links TRBV11-2 to TRBJ2-7, with 10 bases fitting TRBD2. V shed 5 bases, J shed 0 bases, and the junction held 13 bases outside the gene matches. The CDR3 runs 18 residues. Germline V CDR1 and CDR2: SGHAT, FQNNGV. CDR3 region: CASSPLKRASGSSYEQYF. The CDR3 DNA reads TGTGCCAGCAGCCCCCTCAAGCGGGCTAGCGGGAGCTCCTACGAGCAGTACTTC.

The chain joins TRBV30 to TRBJ2-3; D is undetermined. The V end lost 2 bases, the J end lost 1 base, and 13 bases lay between the germline ends. The CDR3 contains 15 residues. Per germline, CDR1 GTSNPN and CDR2 SVGIG (reference sequence). The CDR3 sequence is CAWSLLSPGTDTQYF. CDR3 DNA: TGTGCCTGGAGTCTGCTTTCTCCGGGCACAGATACGCAGTATTTT.

The chain carries TRBV14 and TRBJ1-1; no firm D call. The CDR3 totals 14 residues. The V end lost 2 bases, the J end lost 3 bases, and 10 bases lay between the germline ends. Germline V gene data show CDR1 as SGHDN and CDR2 as FVKESK. The CDR3 bases are TGTGCCAGCAGCCAATCGGGTCTTTACACTGAAGCTTTCTTT. Translated: CASSQSGLYTEAFF.

This chain uses TRBV12-5 with TRBJ1-2; D is possibly TRBD1 (6 bases). V lost 7 bases and J 6 bases, leaving 15 bases between the germline ends. This CDR3 is built from 13 residues. Germline lookup yields CDR1 LGHNT and CDR2 FRNRAP. The CDR3 DNA follows: TGTGCTAGTGCCATACAGGGAATCAATGGCTACACCTTC. It yields the protein CASAIQGINGYTF.

The rearrangement uses TRBV6-5 and TRBJ2-7, with TRBD1 as a possible D gene (6 bases). Trimming pared 6 bases from V and 1 base from J, leaving 13 bases between. The CDR3 consists of 14 residues. Germline V gene sequence: CDR1 MNHEY, CDR2 SVGAGI. The CDR3 bases are TGTGCCAGCAGCCCTCAGGGGATTTCCTACGAGCAGTACTTC. Amino acid sequence: CASSPQGISYEQYF.

V and J are TRBV7-3 and TRBJ1-1; D not certain. Germline assignment: CDR1 SGHTA and CDR2 FQGTGA. This CDR3 is 13 amino acids long. V was cut by 4 bases and J by 1 base, with 7 bases left in between. The CDR3: CASSWRENTEAFF. DNA for the CDR3: TGTGCCAGCAGCTGGCGGGAGAACACTGAAGCTTTCTTT.